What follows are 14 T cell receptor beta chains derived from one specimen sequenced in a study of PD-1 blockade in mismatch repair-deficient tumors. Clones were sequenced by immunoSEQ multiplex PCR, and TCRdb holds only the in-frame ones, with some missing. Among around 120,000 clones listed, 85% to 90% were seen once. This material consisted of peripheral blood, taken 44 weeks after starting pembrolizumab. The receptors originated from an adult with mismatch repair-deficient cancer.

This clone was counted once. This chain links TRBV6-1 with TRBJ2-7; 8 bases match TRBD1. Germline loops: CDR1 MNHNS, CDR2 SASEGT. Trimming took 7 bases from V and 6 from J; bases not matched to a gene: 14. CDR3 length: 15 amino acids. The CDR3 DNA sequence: TGTGCCAGCACTACGGACCCGCAGGGGGCGGGCGAGCAGTACTTC. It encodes CASTTDPQGAGEQYF.

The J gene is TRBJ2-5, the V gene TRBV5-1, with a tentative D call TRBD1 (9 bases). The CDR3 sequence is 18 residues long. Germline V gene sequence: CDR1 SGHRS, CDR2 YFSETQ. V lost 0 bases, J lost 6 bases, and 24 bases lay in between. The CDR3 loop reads CASSLANDGTGTRKTQYF. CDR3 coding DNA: TGCGCCAGCAGCTTGGCCAACGATGGGACAGGGACTAGGAAGACCCAGTACTTC. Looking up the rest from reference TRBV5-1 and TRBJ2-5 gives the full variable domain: KAGVTQTPRYLIKTRGQQVTLSCSPISGHRSVSWYQQTPGQGLQFLFEYFSETQRNKGNFPGRFSGRQFSNSRSEMNVSTLELGDSALYLCASSLANDGTGTRKTQYFGPGTRLLVL.

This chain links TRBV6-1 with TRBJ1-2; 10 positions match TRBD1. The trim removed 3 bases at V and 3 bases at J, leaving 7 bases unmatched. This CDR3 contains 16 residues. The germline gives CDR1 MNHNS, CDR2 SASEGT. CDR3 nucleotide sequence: TGTGCCAGCAGTGACCCGGACAGGGGGGATGACTATGGCTACACCTTC. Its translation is CASSDPDRGDDYGYTF.

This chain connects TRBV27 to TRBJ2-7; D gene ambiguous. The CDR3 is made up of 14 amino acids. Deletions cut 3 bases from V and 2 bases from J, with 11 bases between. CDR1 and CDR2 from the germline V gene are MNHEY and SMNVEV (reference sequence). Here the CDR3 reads CASSFGGSAYEQYF. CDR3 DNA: TGTGCCAGCAGTTTTGGCGGATCTGCCTACGAGCAGTACTTC.

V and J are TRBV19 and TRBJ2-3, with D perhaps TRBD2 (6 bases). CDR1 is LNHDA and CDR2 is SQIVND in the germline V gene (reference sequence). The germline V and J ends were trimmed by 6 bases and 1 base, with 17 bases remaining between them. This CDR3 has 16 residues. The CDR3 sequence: CASSWDSQVGTDTQYF. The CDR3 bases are TGTGCCAGTAGCTGGGACTCCCAGGTTGGCACAGATACGCAGTATTTT. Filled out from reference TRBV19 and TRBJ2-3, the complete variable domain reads DGGITQSPKYLFRKEGQNVTLSCEQNLNHDAMYWYRQDPGQGLRLIYYSQIVNDFQKGDIAEGYSVSREKKESFPLTVTSAQKNPTAFYLCASSWDSQVGTDTQYFGPGTRLTVL.

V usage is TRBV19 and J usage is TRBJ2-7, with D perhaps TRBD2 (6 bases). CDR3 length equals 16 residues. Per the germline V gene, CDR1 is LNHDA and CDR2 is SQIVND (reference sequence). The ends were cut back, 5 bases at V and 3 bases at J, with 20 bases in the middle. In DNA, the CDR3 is TGTGCCAGTAGTCCCAGTGGGGGGAACTCGTTCTACGAGCAGTACTTC. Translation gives CASSPSGGNSFYEQYF.

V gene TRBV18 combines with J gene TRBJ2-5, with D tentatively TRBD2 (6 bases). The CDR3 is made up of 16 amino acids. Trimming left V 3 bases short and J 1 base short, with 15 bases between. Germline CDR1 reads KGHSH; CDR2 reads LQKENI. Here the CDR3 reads CASSPAGTVPQETQYF. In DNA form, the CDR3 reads TGTGCCAGCTCACCGGCCGGGACTGTACCCCAAGAGACCCAGTACTTC.

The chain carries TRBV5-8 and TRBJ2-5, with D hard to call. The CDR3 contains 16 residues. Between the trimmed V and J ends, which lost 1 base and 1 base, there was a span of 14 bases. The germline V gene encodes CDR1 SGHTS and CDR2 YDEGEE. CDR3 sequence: CASSLFVFPIQETQYF. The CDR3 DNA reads TGTGCCAGCAGCTTGTTTGTGTTTCCAATCCAAGAGACCCAGTACTTC.

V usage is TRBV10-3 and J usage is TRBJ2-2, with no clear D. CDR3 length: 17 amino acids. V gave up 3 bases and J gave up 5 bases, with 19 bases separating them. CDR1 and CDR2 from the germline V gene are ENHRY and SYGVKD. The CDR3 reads CAISDLALRYGTGELFF. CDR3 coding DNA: TGTGCCATCAGTGACCTTGCTCTTCGATATGGGACCGGGGAGCTGTTTTTT.

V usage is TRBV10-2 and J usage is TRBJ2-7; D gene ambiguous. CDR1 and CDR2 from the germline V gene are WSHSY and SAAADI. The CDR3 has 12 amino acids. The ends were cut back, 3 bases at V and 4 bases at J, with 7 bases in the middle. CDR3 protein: CASSELEYEQYF. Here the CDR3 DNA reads TGCGCCAGCAGTGAACTGGAGTACGAGCAGTACTTC.

The CDR3 nucleotides are TGTGCCAGCAGCTTAACGGGCAGGGCCTCCTACAATGAGCAGTTCTTC. Translated, it gives CASSLTGRASYNEQFF. The chain has TRBV7-3 and TRBJ2-1; D possibly corresponds to TRBD1 (5 bases). V gave up 0 bases and J gave up 0 bases, with 9 bases separating them. Germline lookup yields CDR1 SGHTA and CDR2 FQGTGA. CDR3 size: 16 residues.

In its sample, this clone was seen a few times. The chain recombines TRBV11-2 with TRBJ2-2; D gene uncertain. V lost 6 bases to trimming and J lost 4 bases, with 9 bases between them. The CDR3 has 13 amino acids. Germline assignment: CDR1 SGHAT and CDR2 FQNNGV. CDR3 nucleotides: TGTGCCAGCAGAATTACCCGCACCGGGGAGCTGTTTTTT. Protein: CASRITRTGELFF.

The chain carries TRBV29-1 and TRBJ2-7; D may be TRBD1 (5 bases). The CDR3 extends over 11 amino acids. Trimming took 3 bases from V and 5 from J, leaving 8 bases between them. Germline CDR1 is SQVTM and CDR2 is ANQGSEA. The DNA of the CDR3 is TGCAGCGTTGATTGGGGCCACGAGCAGTACTTC. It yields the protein CSVDWGHEQYF.

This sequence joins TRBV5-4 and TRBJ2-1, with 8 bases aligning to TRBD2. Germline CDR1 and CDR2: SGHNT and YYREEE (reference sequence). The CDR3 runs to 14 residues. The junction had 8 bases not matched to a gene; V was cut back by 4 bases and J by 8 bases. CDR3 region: CASSPGLVGHEQFF. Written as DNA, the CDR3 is TGTGCCAGCAGCCCGGGACTAGTTGGGCATGAGCAGTTCTTC.